One and the same sample provided the 23 T cell receptor beta chains below, sequenced in a study of response to subunit inactivated influenza vaccine. TCRdb re-derived calls from the RT-PCR reads in MiXCR, one entry per CDR3 protein. The sample carries hundreds of thousands of distinct CDR3 sequences, under 15% recorded once. The material sequenced was PBMCs from blood, taken 40 to 50 days after vaccination. These TCRs come from a man aged 50 to 60 who received an inactivated influenza vaccine.

This chain links TRBV7-9 with TRBJ2-1; 7 bases are a match to TRBD2. Losses at the gene ends were 3 bases for V and 6 bases for J; bases not matched to a gene: 2. CDR3 length: 13 residues. From germline, CDR1 is SEHNR and CDR2 FQNEAQ (reference sequence). The CDR3 nucleotides read TGTGCCAGCAGCTTTCCGGGGGGCAATGAGCAGTTCTTC. Encoded protein: CASSFPGGNEQFF.

V and J are TRBV7-2 and TRBJ2-7; tentative D call: TRBD2 (7 bases). The V gene lost 2 bases and the J gene lost 2 bases, with 16 bases spanning the gap. The CDR3 extends over 16 amino acids. CDR1 is SGHTA, CDR2 FQGNSA, per germline. The CDR3 here is CASSLRGGGPPYEQYF. Here the CDR3 DNA reads TGTGCCAGCAGCTTAAGGGGGGGCGGCCCCCCCTACGAGCAGTACTTC.

This clonotype was counted a few times. The rearrangement joins TRBV3-1 to TRBJ1-2, with 7 bases that match TRBD1. Trimming took 3 bases from V and 7 from J; bases not matched to a gene: 5. The CDR3 loop spans 13 amino acids. Germline V gene lookup returns CDR1 LGHDT and CDR2 YNNKEL (reference sequence). This chain's CDR3 is CASSQVTGTGYTF. CDR3 nucleotide sequence: TGTGCCAGCAGCCAGGTGACAGGGACTGGCTACACCTTC.

This chain links TRBV12-3 or TRBV12-4 with TRBJ2-6; D not resolved. V lost 9 bases, J lost 0 bases, and 6 bases lay in between. CDR3 length: 13 amino acids. CDR3 in amino acids: CASPGSGANVLTF. The CDR3 DNA reads as TGTGCCAGTCCGGGCTCTGGGGCCAACGTCCTGACTTTC.

A few counts support this clonotype. V gene TRBV20-1 combines with J gene TRBJ2-7, with D perhaps matching TRBD1 (5 bases). Between the trimmed V and J ends, which lost 0 bases and 0 bases, there was a span of 15 bases. Germline CDR1 and CDR2: DFQATT and SNEGSKA (reference sequence). CDR3 length: 16 residues. CDR3 sequence: CSARDKGRAISYEQYF. In nucleotides, the CDR3 is TGCAGTGCTAGAGATAAAGGCAGGGCAATCTCCTACGAGCAGTACTTC.

In this sample, this clonotype turned up a few times. The CDR3 region has the DNA TGTGCCACCGGGGAGCTCTACGAGCAGTACTTC. It is translated as CATGELYEQYF. V is TRBV24-1 and J is TRBJ2-7, with D perhaps matching TRBD2 (5 bases). V lost 9 bases and J lost 3, with 8 bases in between. The CDR3 extends over 11 amino acids. The germline V gene encodes CDR1 KGHDR and CDR2 SFDVKD.

This clonotype has a handful of counts. The rearrangement uses TRBV10-3 and TRBJ2-1; perhaps TRBD1 as D (5 bases). V shed 0 bases and J shed 9 bases, with 9 bases lying between them. Germline-derived CDR1 and CDR2 are ENHRY and SYGVKD. The CDR3 is made up of 13 amino acids. CDR3 protein: CAISESAGIEQFF. The CDR3 nucleotides are TGTGCCATCAGTGAGTCTGCAGGGATTGAGCAGTTCTTC.

At least ten counts were recorded for this clonotype. This chain connects TRBV20-1 to TRBJ2-7, with 8 bases matching TRBD2. CDR1 and CDR2 from the germline V gene are DFQATT and SNEGSKA (reference sequence). Trimming took 2 bases from V and 9 from J; bases not matched to a gene: 12. This CDR3 is 14 amino acids long. CDR3 sequence reads: CSARQSGSSSRQYF. DNA for the CDR3: TGCAGTGCTAGACAGAGCGGGAGTAGTTCCCGGCAGTACTTC.

This clonotype occurred many times. The chain employs TRBV20-1 and TRBJ2-1; 8 bases match TRBD2. Germline assignment: CDR1 DFQATT and CDR2 SNEGSKA (reference sequence). Trimming took 2 bases from V and 3 from J; bases not matched to a gene: 9. This CDR3 region has 16 residues. CDR3 in DNA: TGCAGTGCTAGATCCACTAGCGGTCCGAGCTACAATGAGCAGTTCTTC. This encodes CSARSTSGPSYNEQFF.

This clonotype was detected a few times. This chain links TRBV12-3 or TRBV12-4 with TRBJ2-4; D is perhaps TRBD1 (5 bases). Between the trimmed V and J ends, which lost 8 bases and 2 bases, there was a span of 16 bases. CDR3 length equals 15 residues. CDR3 bases: TGTGCCAGCGGGGAAGGGGCCTGGACCAAAAACATTCAGTACTTC. Its protein product is CASGEGAWTKNIQYF.

V is TRBV9 and J is TRBJ2-3, with 7 bases matching TRBD2. Germline V gene data show CDR1 as SGDLS and CDR2 as YYNGEE. This CDR3 is built from 19 residues. After removal of 0 bases from V and 2 bases from J, the junction contained 15 bases not matched to a gene. CDR3 residues: CASSVALRDYQDNTDTQYF. CDR3 nucleotides: TGTGCCAGCAGCGTAGCTTTGCGGGACTACCAAGATAACACAGATACGCAGTATTTT.

This clonotype was counted ten times or more. The chain couples TRBV28 to TRBJ2-5; TRBD2 aligns across 12 bases. This CDR3 has 16 amino acids. V lost 7 bases and J lost 2; bases outside the gene matches: 8. CDR1 MDHEN and CDR2 SYDVKM come from the germline V gene. CDR3 coding DNA: TGTGCCAGCATCCCGACTAGCGGGAGTAGGCAAGAGACCCAGTACTTC. Translating it yields CASIPTSGSRQETQYF.

This clonotype was detected once. The J gene is TRBJ2-1, the V gene TRBV12-3 or TRBV12-4; possibly TRBD1 for D (5 bases). The CDR3 runs 15 residues. The V end was cut by 3 bases, the J end by 4 bases, with 13 bases between. The CDR3 loop reads CASSFSGFGYNEQFF. The CDR3 nucleotides read TGTGCCAGCAGTTTCTCAGGGTTCGGGTACAATGAGCAGTTCTTC.

This clonotype was seen a few times. The genes are TRBV10-3 and TRBJ2-7; TRBD1 matches 9 bases. In germline, CDR1 is ENHRY, CDR2 SYGVKD. Losses at the gene ends were 4 bases for V and 5 bases for J; bases not matched to a gene: 3. This CDR3 is built from 13 residues. CDR3 protein: CAISGQGGHEQYF. As DNA, the CDR3 is TGTGCCATCAGTGGACAGGGGGGCCACGAGCAGTACTTC.

This chain joins TRBV27 and TRBJ1-1; 7 nucleotides align to TRBD1. The CDR3 sequence is 16 residues long. Germline values: CDR1 MNHEY, CDR2 SMNVEV (reference sequence). The V and J ends lost 3 bases and 4 bases, in that order; junction bases with no gene match: 11. CDR3 protein: CASSFRLAGGGTEAFF. DNA for the CDR3: TGTGCCAGCAGTTTTAGGCTTGCAGGGGGGGGCACTGAAGCTTTCTTT.

CDR3: CASSQRLEAYEQYF. In DNA, the CDR3 is TGCGCCAGCAGCCAGAGACTAGAAGCCTACGAGCAGTACTTC. The chain links TRBV4-3 to TRBJ2-7; a weak D match, TRBD2 (6 bases). CDR1 and CDR2 from the germline V gene are LGHNA and YSLEER. There are 14 residues in the CDR3. Trimming stripped 3 bases from V and 2 bases from J, with 11 bases between.

The CDR3 here is CASSARLANYEQYF. The DNA for the CDR3 is TGCGCCAGCAGCGCGAGGCTAGCTAACTACGAGCAGTACTTC. This sequence joins TRBV5-1 and TRBJ2-7, with TRBD2 as a possible D gene (5 bases). Trimming cost V 4 bases and J 3 bases, with 14 bases left between them. The CDR3 length is 14 residues. Germline assignment: CDR1 SGHRS and CDR2 YFSETQ.

The gene calls are TRBV7-2 and TRBJ2-3; D is undetermined. Germline-derived CDR1 and CDR2 are SGHTA and FQGNSA. This CDR3 is built from 15 residues. Trimming removed 0 bases at V and 0 bases at J, with 7 bases between. The CDR3 region is CASSLALVSTDTQYF. The CDR3 DNA sequence: TGTGCCAGCAGCTTAGCTCTGGTTAGCACAGATACGCAGTATTTT.

In this sample, this clonotype turned up many times. The chain links TRBV10-3 to TRBJ1-1, with D possibly TRBD1 on 6 matching bases. Per germline, CDR1 ENHRY and CDR2 SYGVKD. The CDR3 is 15 amino acids. With 0 bases removed from V and 3 bases from J, the gap between germline ends came to 11 bases. This CDR3 reads CAISESGGGDTEAFF. DNA for the CDR3: TGTGCCATCAGTGAGTCGGGAGGGGGGGACACTGAAGCTTTCTTT.

This clonotype is a singleton in its sample. The chain has TRBV11-1 and TRBJ2-1, with 11 positions matching TRBD2. From germline, CDR1 is SGHAT and CDR2 FQDESV (reference sequence). Trimming cost V 10 bases and J 3 bases; bases outside gene matches: 8. The CDR3 spans 15 residues. The CDR3 protein is CATKAGTSGYNEQFF. CDR3 coding DNA: TGTGCCACCAAAGCCGGGACTAGCGGCTACAATGAGCAGTTCTTC.

This clonotype was seen a few times. The chain links TRBV9 to TRBJ2-7, with D possibly called TRBD1 or TRBD2 (5 bases each). Per the germline V gene, CDR1 is SGDLS and CDR2 is YYNGEE. Trimming left V 0 bases short and J 3 bases short, with 13 bases between. The CDR3 has 15 amino acids. The CDR3 region is CASSVEGTAIYEQYF. DNA for the CDR3: TGTGCCAGCAGCGTAGAGGGGACGGCGATCTACGAGCAGTACTTC.

The table lists this clonotype with many counts. This sequence joins TRBV7-8 and TRBJ2-7; D is undetermined. V lost 5 bases and J 0 bases, leaving 14 bases between the germline ends. CDR3 length: 15 residues. Germline V gives CDR1 SGHVS, CDR2 FQNEAQ. CDR3 DNA sequence: TGTGCCAGCAGCGACCTACAGTGGGACTCCTACGAGCAGTACTTC. The encoded protein is CASSDLQWDSYEQYF.

The gene calls are TRBV28 and TRBJ2-5, with 10 nucleotides matching TRBD1. This CDR3 has 16 residues. V shed 5 bases and J 3 bases; nucleotides not matched to a gene: 9. From germline, CDR1 is MDHEN and CDR2 SYDVKM. In nucleotides, the CDR3 is TGTGCCAGCAGTGTCTTGGGGACAGGGGTGGAAGAGACCCAGTACTTC. It specifies CASSVLGTGVEETQYF.